Listed below are T cell receptor beta chains from one sample, sequenced in a study of blood T cells in healthy people across ages. Using its own MiXCR run on the 5' RACE reads, TCRdb lists one record per CDR3 protein. The data hold about 770,000 distinct CDR3 sequences, with 40% to 50% observed a single time. Material: blood. All receptors derive from a man in his sixties in good health. Both conserved end residues are trimmed from each CDR3.

v_call: TRBV10-3; cdr3_aa: AISDEAGGSYEQY
v_call: TRBV7-2; cdr3_aa: ASSIRQALGTYEQY
v_call: TRBV20-1; cdr3_aa: SAREGSPDTQY
v_call: TRBV9; cdr3_aa: ASSVAERGGLTDTQY
v_call: TRBV4-3; cdr3_aa: ASSQGASGAYEQY
v_call: TRBV24-1; cdr3_aa: ATSDLGKRGNTDTQY
v_call: TRBV7-2; cdr3_aa: ASSTRGGGEQY
v_call: TRBV12-3/TRBV12-4; cdr3_aa: ASSLGGMLNYGYT
v_call: TRBV20-1; cdr3_aa: SEIGLAGGQF
v_call: TRBV7-2; cdr3_aa: ASSPGTSGESYEQY
v_call: TRBV2; cdr3_aa: ATRSQPQH
v_call: TRBV7-9; cdr3_aa: ASSHYRGSTTDTQY
v_call: TRBV9; cdr3_aa: ASSVAGENYNGQF
v_call: TRBV6-1; cdr3_aa: ASSKPRVNTDTQY
v_call: TRBV14; cdr3_aa: ASSSNRGPNEKLF
v_call: TRBV7-2; cdr3_aa: ASSSDRASGANVLT
v_call: TRBV29-1; cdr3_aa: SVVGLNSYEQY
v_call: TRBV7-8; cdr3_aa: ASSLVPGSPLH
v_call: TRBV6-1; cdr3_aa: ASSTTTLSSYNEQF
v_call: TRBV27; cdr3_aa: ASSAGTGPSPLH
v_call: TRBV4-1; cdr3_aa: ASSQGQGSAPGRETQY
v_call: TRBV7-9; cdr3_aa: ASSQGRKTQY
v_call: TRBV9; cdr3_aa: ASSEEVGNSPLH
v_call: TRBV7-3; cdr3_aa: ASSPGQPPYGYT
v_call: TRBV3-1; cdr3_aa: ASSQFTGGARDTQY
v_call: TRBV7-8; cdr3_aa: ASSVNLGVNTEAF
v_call: TRBV6-2/TRBV6-3; cdr3_aa: ASRLAGQIGEQF
v_call: TRBV12-3/TRBV12-4; cdr3_aa: ASMLRPRGGASSYNEQF
v_call: TRBV12-3/TRBV12-4; cdr3_aa: ASSKKGADTQY
v_call: TRBV12-3/TRBV12-4; cdr3_aa: ASTNQEIPEQF
v_call: TRBV10-3; cdr3_aa: AISESGQELNQPQH
v_call: TRBV4-3; cdr3_aa: ASSQGTGMDTEAF
v_call: TRBV20-1; cdr3_aa: SAPRQGSPYEQY
v_call: TRBV9; cdr3_aa: ASSVDGRGGNEQY
v_call: TRBV2; cdr3_aa: ASSGTDTGYT
v_call: TRBV4-3; cdr3_aa: ASSQLTGGSYEQY
v_call: TRBV3-1; cdr3_aa: ASSRGASTDTQY
v_call: TRBV7-2; cdr3_aa: ASSLVPPGDRGYT
v_call: TRBV12-3/TRBV12-4; cdr3_aa: ASSPVRAAGANVLT
v_call: TRBV6-5; cdr3_aa: ASSYSLGATYEQY
v_call: TRBV12-3/TRBV12-4; cdr3_aa: ASSLAGVQGRYGYT
v_call: TRBV10-3; cdr3_aa: AIGESIRRVNEQY